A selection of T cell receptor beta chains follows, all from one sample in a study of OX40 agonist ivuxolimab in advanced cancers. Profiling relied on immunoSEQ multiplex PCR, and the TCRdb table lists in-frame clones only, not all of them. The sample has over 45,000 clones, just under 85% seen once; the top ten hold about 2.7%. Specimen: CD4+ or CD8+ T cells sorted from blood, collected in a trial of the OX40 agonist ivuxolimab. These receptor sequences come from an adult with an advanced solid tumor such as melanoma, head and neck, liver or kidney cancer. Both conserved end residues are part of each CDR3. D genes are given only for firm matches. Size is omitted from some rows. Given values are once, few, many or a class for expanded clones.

CDR3 protein: CATLKLAGGDNEQFF
CDR3 DNA: TGTGCCACCCTTAAGCTAGCGGGAGGGGACAATGAGCAGTTCTTC
V gene: TRBV19
J gene: TRBJ2-1
D gene: TRBD2
clone size: -

CDR3 protein: CASSFSGGAGDTQYF
CDR3 DNA: TGTGCCAGCAGTTTTAGCGGGGGGGCGGGAGATACGCAGTATTTT
V gene: TRBV6-5
J gene: TRBJ2-3
D gene: TRBD2
clone size: -

CDR3 protein: CASTTEGGRVTGELFF
CDR3 DNA: TGTGCCAGCACCACGGAGGGGGGCCGTGTCACCGGGGAGCTGTTTTTT
V gene: TRBV7-3
J gene: TRBJ2-2
D gene: -
clone size: -

CDR3 protein: CASSLGPGMVKNIQYF
CDR3 DNA: TGTGCCAGCAGCTTAGGTCCAGGGATGGTCAAAAACATTCAGTACTTC
V gene: TRBV7-7
J gene: TRBJ2-4
D gene: -
clone size: -

CDR3 protein: CASSYTGQGFYEQYF
CDR3 DNA: TGTGCCAGCAGTTATACGGGACAGGGATTCTACGAGCAGTACTTC
V gene: TRBV11-2
J gene: TRBJ2-7
D gene: TRBD1
clone size: -

CDR3 protein: CASSLSTTRQETQYF
CDR3 DNA: TGTGCCAGCAGTTTATCGACTACAAGACAAGAGACCCAGTACTTC
V gene: TRBV27
J gene: TRBJ2-5
D gene: -
clone size: -

CDR3 protein: CASSRGQGWAFF
CDR3 DNA: TGTGCCAGCAGCAGAGGACAGGGGTGGGCTTTCTTT
V gene: TRBV7-2
J gene: TRBJ1-1
D gene: TRBD1
clone size: -

CDR3 protein: CASSTGTYLEQYF
CDR3 DNA: TGTGCCAGTAGTACCGGGACATACCTCGAGCAGTACTTC
V gene: TRBV19
J gene: TRBJ2-7
D gene: -
clone size: -

CDR3 protein: CASSDGTSGKGDTQYF
CDR3 DNA: TGCGCCAGCAGTGATGGGACTAGCGGGAAAGGAGATACGCAGTATTTT
V gene: TRBV10-1
J gene: TRBJ2-3
D gene: TRBD2
clone size: once

CDR3 protein: CASSEERQPQHF
CDR3 DNA: TGTGCCAGCAGTGAAGAGCGTCAGCCCCAGCATTTT
V gene: TRBV2
J gene: TRBJ1-5
D gene: -
clone size: -

CDR3 protein: CASSPRLAGDGDTQYF
CDR3 DNA: TGCGCCAGCAGTCCCCGACTAGCGGGAGACGGAGATACGCAGTATTTT
V gene: TRBV10-1
J gene: TRBJ2-3
D gene: TRBD2
clone size: -

CDR3 protein: CSVTTTGGYGYTF
CDR3 DNA: TGCAGCGTCACCACCACAGGGGGCTATGGCTACACCTTC
V gene: TRBV29-1
J gene: TRBJ1-2
D gene: TRBD1
clone size: few

CDR3 protein: CASSDNTEAFF
CDR3 DNA: TGTGCCAGCAGCGACAACACTGAAGCTTTCTTT
V gene: TRBV14
J gene: TRBJ1-1
D gene: -
clone size: -

CDR3 protein: CASSIGGPFRGTDTQYF
CDR3 DNA: TGTGCCAGTAGTATCGGGGGGCCGTTTCGAGGGACAGATACGCAGTATTTT
V gene: TRBV19
J gene: TRBJ2-3
D gene: -
clone size: -

CDR3 protein: CASSQRLAGGNSYNEQFF
CDR3 DNA: TGTGCCAGCAGCCAACGACTAGCGGGAGGGAACTCCTACAATGAGCAGTTCTTC
V gene: TRBV4-2
J gene: TRBJ2-1
D gene: TRBD2
clone size: -

CDR3 protein: CASSALPGGPHEQYF
CDR3 DNA: TGTGCCAGCAGTGCTCTGCCGGGGGGCCCCCACGAGCAGTACTTC
V gene: TRBV9
J gene: TRBJ2-7
D gene: -
clone size: -

CDR3 protein: CASKRRRGSNEKLFF
CDR3 DNA: TGTGCCAGCAAACGAAGAAGGGGGTCTAATGAAAAACTGTTTTTT
V gene: TRBV2
J gene: TRBJ1-4
D gene: -
clone size: -

CDR3 protein: CASSFKVRDSPLHF
CDR3 DNA: TGTGCCAGCAGCTTTAAAGTAAGGGACTCGCCCCTCCACTTT
V gene: TRBV7-2
J gene: TRBJ1-6
D gene: -
clone size: -

CDR3 protein: CASSQTGGNEKLFF
CDR3 DNA: TGCGCCAGCAGCCAGACAGGCGGTAATGAAAAACTGTTTTTT
V gene: TRBV5-1
J gene: TRBJ1-4
D gene: -
clone size: -

CDR3 protein: CASSTRGLTSYNEQFF
CDR3 DNA: TGTGCCAGCAGCACGCGGGGGCTTACAAGCTACAATGAGCAGTTCTTC
V gene: TRBV7-2
J gene: TRBJ2-1
D gene: -
clone size: -

CDR3 protein: CASSYGLHRSSEAFF
CDR3 DNA: TGTGCCAGCAGTTACGGGCTGCATAGGAGCTCTGAAGCTTTCTTT
V gene: TRBV6-6
J gene: TRBJ1-1
D gene: -
clone size: -

CDR3 protein: CASSLGRVFRTDTQYF
CDR3 DNA: TGCGCCAGCAGCTTGGGGCGGGTTTTTAGGACAGATACGCAGTATTTT
V gene: TRBV5-1
J gene: TRBJ2-3
D gene: -
clone size: -

CDR3 protein: CASSPRGSSYNEQFF
CDR3 DNA: TGTGCCAGCTCACCACGGGGGAGCTCCTACAATGAGCAGTTCTTC
V gene: TRBV18
J gene: TRBJ2-1
D gene: -
clone size: -

CDR3 protein: CASSPRTSGGSYNEQFF
CDR3 DNA: TGTGCCAGCAGCCCCCGGACTAGCGGGGGCTCCTACAATGAGCAGTTCTTC
V gene: TRBV5-4
J gene: TRBJ2-1
D gene: TRBD2
clone size: -

CDR3 protein: CASSVESQGGYGYTF
CDR3 DNA: TGTGCCAGCAGCGTAGAATCGCAGGGGGGGTATGGCTACACCTTC
V gene: TRBV9
J gene: TRBJ1-2
D gene: TRBD1
clone size: -

CDR3 protein: CASSFVRASYNEQFF
CDR3 DNA: TGTGCCAGCAGTTTTGTGAGAGCATCCTACAATGAGCAGTTCTTC
V gene: TRBV28
J gene: TRBJ2-1
D gene: -
clone size: -

CDR3 protein: CASRFPDWGAKNIQYF
CDR3 DNA: TGTGCAAGTCGCTTTCCGGATTGGGGAGCCAAAAACATTCAGTACTTC
V gene: TRBV12-2
J gene: TRBJ2-4
D gene: -
clone size: -

CDR3 protein: CASSSFLFGGSNYGYTF
CDR3 DNA: TGTGCCAGCAGCTCTTTTCTATTTGGGGGGTCTAACTATGGCTACACCTTC
V gene: TRBV11-2
J gene: TRBJ1-2
D gene: -
clone size: once

CDR3 protein: CASSYRTPTYEQYF
CDR3 DNA: TGTGCCAGCAGTTACCGGACACCTACCTACGAGCAGTACTTC
V gene: TRBV6-5
J gene: TRBJ2-7
D gene: -
clone size: -

CDR3 protein: CASSISGDRADTQYF
CDR3 DNA: TGTGCCAGTAGTATCTCGGGTGATCGGGCAGATACGCAGTATTTT
V gene: TRBV19
J gene: TRBJ2-3
D gene: -
clone size: -

CDR3 protein: CASSFETSGRANTGELFF
CDR3 DNA: TGTGCCAGCAGCTTCGAGACTAGCGGGAGGGCGAACACCGGGGAGCTGTTTTTT
V gene: TRBV7-9
J gene: TRBJ2-2
D gene: TRBD2
clone size: -

CDR3 protein: CAISESSAGNTIYF
CDR3 DNA: TGTGCCATCAGTGAAAGCTCGGCTGGAAACACCATATATTTT
V gene: TRBV10-3
J gene: TRBJ1-3
D gene: -
clone size: -

CDR3 protein: CATSSWGADTQYF
CDR3 DNA: TGTGCCACCAGCAGCTGGGGAGCAGATACGCAGTATTTT
V gene: TRBV15
J gene: TRBJ2-3
D gene: -
clone size: -

CDR3 protein: CASSLTDGTEAFF
CDR3 DNA: TGTGCCAGCAGCTTAACGGACGGCACTGAAGCTTTCTTT
V gene: TRBV7-9
J gene: TRBJ1-1
D gene: -
clone size: -

CDR3 protein: CASRPPGAGTEAFF
CDR3 DNA: TGTGCCAGTAGACCTCCGGGGGCTGGAACTGAAGCTTTCTTT
V gene: TRBV19
J gene: TRBJ1-1
D gene: -
clone size: -

CDR3 protein: CASSQIQGEAFF
CDR3 DNA: TGTGCCAGCTCACAGATACAGGGGGAAGCTTTCTTT
V gene: TRBV18
J gene: TRBJ1-1
D gene: TRBD1
clone size: -

CDR3 protein: CARTTRAGGSSYEQYF
CDR3 DNA: TGCGCCAGAACAACCCGGGCAGGGGGTAGCTCCTACGAGCAGTACTTC
V gene: TRBV10-1
J gene: TRBJ2-7
D gene: TRBD1
clone size: few

CDR3 protein: CASTRQGFGELFF
CDR3 DNA: TGTGCCAGCACCAGACAGGGTTTCGGGGAGCTGTTTTTT
V gene: TRBV6-1
J gene: TRBJ2-2
D gene: TRBD1
clone size: once

CDR3 protein: CAWADRGYEQYF
CDR3 DNA: TGTGCCTGGGCCGACCGAGGCTACGAGCAGTACTTC
V gene: TRBV30
J gene: TRBJ2-7
D gene: -
clone size: -

CDR3 protein: CASSQDGYGDVNEKLFF
CDR3 DNA: TGCGCCAGCAGCCAAGACGGGTATGGGGACGTTAATGAAAAACTGTTTTTT
V gene: TRBV4-3
J gene: TRBJ1-4
D gene: -
clone size: -

CDR3 protein: CSASLGDEQYF
CDR3 DNA: TGCAGTGCTAGTTTAGGGGACGAGCAGTACTTC
V gene: TRBV20-1
J gene: TRBJ2-7
D gene: -
clone size: -

CDR3 protein: CASSSPSGSRQETQYF
CDR3 DNA: TGTGCCAGTAGTTCCCCTAGCGGGAGTAGACAAGAGACCCAGTACTTC
V gene: TRBV19
J gene: TRBJ2-5
D gene: TRBD2
clone size: few

CDR3 protein: CASRPDSSGNTIYF
CDR3 DNA: TGTGCCAGCCGCCCGGACAGCTCTGGAAACACCATATATTTT
V gene: TRBV6-6
J gene: TRBJ1-3
D gene: -
clone size: -

CDR3 protein: CAWSLRVRETQYF
CDR3 DNA: TGTGCCTGGAGTCTCAGGGTTCGAGAGACCCAGTACTTC
V gene: TRBV30
J gene: TRBJ2-5
D gene: -
clone size: once

CDR3 protein: CASSLSGAAFYGYTF
CDR3 DNA: TGTGCCAGCAGCTTATCGGGGGCGGCGTTCTATGGCTACACCTTC
V gene: TRBV7-9
J gene: TRBJ1-2
D gene: -
clone size: -

CDR3 protein: CASSQEPGRPTRAVKNIQYF
CDR3 DNA: TGCGCCAGCAGCCAAGAACCGGGTAGGCCAACCAGGGCAGTCAAAAACATTCAGTACTTC
V gene: TRBV4-3
J gene: TRBJ2-4
D gene: -
clone size: -

CDR3 protein: CASSQEKGTGIPGANVLTF
CDR3 DNA: TGCGCCAGCAGCCAAGAAAAGGGGACAGGGATTCCTGGGGCCAACGTCCTGACTTTC
V gene: TRBV4-1
J gene: TRBJ2-6
D gene: TRBD1
clone size: -

CDR3 protein: CASSTRDTRNNSPLHF
CDR3 DNA: TGTGCCAGCAGCACCCGGGACACAAGAAATAATTCACCCCTCCACTTT
V gene: TRBV11-3
J gene: TRBJ1-6
D gene: -
clone size: -